This record covers a single T cell receptor (beta chain). The sample originates from a study of blood T cell repertoires in COVID-19. Looking at the study overall: The cDNA or gDNA used as material had been derived from T cells, B-cell-depleted T cells, or PBMCs.

Sequencing used immunoSEQ multiplex PCR; TCRdb keeps in-frame clones, though not all of them. The sample includes 200,000 to 250,000 clones, roughly 90% of them seen just once. The junction had 7 bases not matched to a gene; V was cut back by 5 bases and J by 3 bases. This CDR3 region has 15 residues. The germline V gene encodes CDR1 MNHEY and CDR2 SMNVEV (reference sequence). The chain joins TRBV27 to TRBJ1-2; 9 nucleotides agree with TRBD1. This clonotype was sampled from a woman aged 40 to 49 with acute or convalescent COVID-19. The sequencing input was peripheral blood. The CDR3 sequence: CASSTNRGRDYGYTF. The CDR3 DNA reads TGTGCCAGCAGTACAAACAGGGGGCGCGACTATGGCTACACCTTC.